The sample holds many counts of the clone carrying this T cell receptor beta chain. Its cognate antigen is unknown. Subjects with ophthalmopathy showed a Clinical Activity Score no lower than 3, a NOSPECS grade no lower than 4, and a duration shorter than 3 months. The study based diagnoses on clinical symptoms, serum thyroxine and TRAb, thyroid ultrasound and orbital computed tomography. The data originate from a study of T cells in Graves' hyperthyroidism and ophthalmopathy. Study-wide background: Pretreatment peripheral blood was obtained at initial diagnosis.

The CDR3 is 15 residues long. Germline V gene sequence: CDR1 SNHLY, CDR2 FYNNEI. The junction had 7 bases not matched to a gene; V was cut back by 5 bases and J by 5 bases. Study findings and constraints: Within blood appeared most thyroid clonotypes that had expanded above 0.001.

The investigators amplified TCR beta CDR3 regions from RNA transcripts. HTBI primers drove first-round RT-PCR of the TCR CDR3. Using its own MiXCR run on the multiplex PCR reads, TCRdb lists one record per CDR3 protein. The sample has about 600,000 distinct CDR3 sequences; 14% are singletons. The sample taken for sequencing was blood. This chain connects TRBV2 to TRBJ1-5; TRBD1 agrees at 9 bases. This sequence was found in a woman between 45 and 65 years old with Graves' ophthalmopathy. DNA for the CDR3: TGTGCCAGCAGTCGGGACAGGGAGGCGCATCAGCCCCAGCATTTT. It codes for CASSRDREAHQPQHF.